Listed here is a single TCR beta chain. Its antigen is as yet unknown. The data were obtained in a study of shared clonotypes between healthy human individuals. On the study more broadly: In total, the donors were a couple of women and a few men aged 18 to 49.

Study-wide results and caveats: Represented genetic and exposure-history diversity was restricted by having few donors.

As originally analysed: Junction-only immunoSEQ sequences carried no quality scores, so filtering differed. This table comes from immunoSEQ multiplex PCR, and its TCRdb copy is limited to in-frame clones, with some not included. V, J and clone size are those of that table, while D and trimming were read from the DNA. The sample consists of roughly 2 million clones, more than 90% of them appearing once. The ends lost 3 bases at V and 5 bases at J; junction bases unmatched: 17. Germline-derived CDR1 and CDR2 are LNHNV and YYDKDF (reference sequence). The CDR3 is 18 residues long. Sequences were obtained from naive CD4+ T cells sorted from blood. The subset is: CD45RA+ positively selected. The TCR sequence derives from a man younger than 35 in good health. The chain is built from TRBV15 and TRBJ2-7; 9 bases agree with TRBD2. CDR3 DNA sequence: TGTGCCACCAGCAGGCCCCTGGGAGCGGGGGGCCTGGGGGACGAGCAGTACTTC. Its translation: CATSRPLGAGGLGDEQYF. The complete variable domain, with remaining parts taken from reference TRBV15 and TRBJ2-7, reads DAMVIQNPRYQVTQFGKPVTLSCSQTLNHNVMYWYQQKSSQAPKLLFHYYDKDFNNEADTPDNFQSRRPNTSFCFLDIRSPGLGDTAMYLCATSRPLGAGGLGDEQYFGPGTRLTVT.